Shown below are 10 T cell receptor beta chains from a single sample sequenced in a study of a mutant IDH1 vaccine in newly diagnosed glioma. Antigen specificity for these receptors is unknown. As to time point: week 47, end of study. Doses of 300 ug of mutant IDH1 20-mer peptide were given with topical imiquimod. Sequenced by immunoSEQ multiplex PCR; TCRdb stores in-frame clones only, minus some. The sample carries 50,000 to 65,000 clones, about 61% recorded once. Sequencing used peripheral blood mononuclear cells (PBMCs), obtained from a glioma patient whose treatment included an IDH1 peptide vaccine. The receptor source for this set is a middle-aged man with glioma. Some clones in this sample may be carry-over from other donors' samples.

CDR3 sequence: CASSEPRRQETQYF. Written as DNA, the CDR3 is TGTGCCAGCAGTGAACCCCGTAGGCAAGAGACCCAGTACTTC. The chain recombines TRBV6-1 with TRBJ2-5; D not certain. The V and J ends lost 2 bases and 2 bases respectively, with 9 bases between them. CDR1 and CDR2 from the germline V gene are MNHNS and SASEGT. This CDR3 is built from 14 residues.

This clone has just a few counts. The chain links TRBV12-5 to TRBJ2-7, with D perhaps TRBD1 or TRBD2 (5 bases each). This CDR3 is built from 16 residues. The V end was cut by 0 bases, the J end by 0 bases, with 12 bases between. Germline CDR1 reads LGHNT; CDR2 reads FRNRAP. The DNA of the CDR3 is TGTGCTAGTGGTTTGGTAATTGGGGACGGCTCCTACGAGCAGTACTTC. It is translated as CASGLVIGDGSYEQYF.

The rearrangement links TRBV2 to TRBJ2-2; 10 bases map to TRBD2. Germline CDR1 SNHLY, CDR2 FYNNEI. There are 16 residues in the CDR3. V shed 1 base, J shed 7 bases, and the junction held 6 bases outside the gene matches. Here the CDR3 reads CASSEGSGGPNGELFF. CDR3 DNA sequence: TGTGCCAGCAGTGAAGGTAGCGGGGGGCCTAACGGGGAGCTGTTTTTT.

This sequence joins TRBV2 and TRBJ1-2; a possible D gene is TRBD1 (5 bases). Germline V gene sequence: CDR1 SNHLY, CDR2 FYNNEI. V was clipped by 6 bases and J by 7 bases, with 9 bases between them. The CDR3 runs to 11 residues. CDR3 DNA sequence: TGTGCCAGCAGCCCTCAGGGTGGCTACACCTTC. It encodes CASSPQGGYTF. Supplemented by reference TRBV2 and TRBJ1-2, the full variable domain reads EPEVTQTPSHQVTQMGQEVILRCVPISNHLYFYWYRQILGQKVEFLVSFYNNEISEKSEIFDDQFSVERPDGSNFTLKIRSTKLEDSAMYFCASSPQGGYTFGSGTRLTVV.

CDR3 amino acids: CASSQDWGRASTDTQYF. The CDR3 DNA follows: TGTGCCAGCAGCCAAGATTGGGGACGTGCTAGCACAGATACGCAGTATTTT. The gene calls are TRBV4-2 and TRBJ2-3; D is perhaps TRBD1 or TRBD2 (5 bases each). Deletions cut 0 bases from V and 0 bases from J, with 13 bases between. Germline loops: CDR1 LGHNA, CDR2 YNFKEQ. CDR3 length: 17 amino acids.

This clone came up a few times. The genes are TRBV5-1 and TRBJ2-7; D not resolved. The CDR3 covers 14 residues. The germline V and J ends were trimmed by 0 bases and 4 bases, with 11 bases remaining between them. In germline, CDR1 is SGHRS, CDR2 YFSETQ. The CDR3: CASSLVGPWYEQYF. Here the CDR3 DNA reads TGCGCCAGCAGCTTGGTGGGTCCTTGGTACGAGCAGTACTTC.

The chain joins TRBV19 to TRBJ1-1; D is unclear. Germline V gives CDR1 LNHDA, CDR2 SQIVND (reference sequence). The V gene lost 4 bases and the J gene lost 1 base, with 10 bases spanning the gap. This CDR3 comprises 14 residues. The CDR3 spells CASSTIQENTEAFF. CDR3 coding DNA: TGTGCCAGTAGTACTATCCAAGAGAACACTGAAGCTTTCTTT.

The chain uses TRBV10-2 and TRBJ2-2, with D hard to call. There are 11 residues in the CDR3. V lost 3 bases, J lost 4 bases, and 0 bases lay in between. Germline CDR1 is WSHSY and CDR2 is SAAADI. The CDR3 DNA reads TGCGCCAGCAGTGACACCGGGGAGCTGTTTTTT. Encoded protein: CASSDTGELFF.

This clone showed up just once. The chain has TRBV5-1 and TRBJ2-4; D is uncertain. The CDR3 is 16 residues long. Germline V gene lookup returns CDR1 SGHRS and CDR2 YFSETQ. Deletions cut 0 bases from V and 7 bases from J, with 17 bases between. DNA of the CDR3: TGCGCCAGCAGCTTGGGTCAGTCAAATTCCGGGAACATTCAGTACTTC. This translates into CASSLGQSNSGNIQYF. Combining the CDR3 with reference TRBV5-1 and TRBJ2-4 gives the whole variable domain KAGVTQTPRYLIKTRGQQVTLSCSPISGHRSVSWYQQTPGQGLQFLFEYFSETQRNKGNFPGRFSGRQFSNSRSEMNVSTLELGDSALYLCASSLGQSNSGNIQYFGAGTRLSVL.

The V call is TRBV19, the J call TRBJ2-2; D may be TRBD1 (5 bases). The germline CDR1 and CDR2 sequences are LNHDA and SQIVND (reference sequence). V lost 7 bases and J 0 bases, leaving 12 bases between the germline ends. CDR3 length: 15 amino acids. The CDR3 DNA follows: TGTGCCAGTAACCCAGGGTCCGCGAACACCGGGGAGCTGTTTTTT. This gives the protein CASNPGSANTGELFF.